This T cell receptor (beta chain) was sequenced in a study of TIL therapy for anti-PD-1-resistant metastatic lung cancer. Study overall: Patients had a median age of approximately 50 years (range roughly 38-85). Most patients had lung adenocarcinoma. Tumors carried a median roughly 1.6 non-synonymous mutations per megabase.

The time point denotes: pre-treatment sample, taken before nivolumab and TIL therapy. Pleural nodules or supraclavicular lymph nodes made up most of the excised metastases sampled. Sequencing used immunoSEQ v3. TCRdb's copy holds only in-frame clones and misses some; the assay was immunoSEQ multiplex PCR. The table records 9,500 to 15,000 clones, about three fifths of them present only once. Germline CDR1 reads LGHDT; CDR2 reads YNNKEL (reference sequence). V was pared by 5 bases and J by 5 bases, with 12 bases between. There are 13 residues in the CDR3. Worth noting for this clone: Antigen: not known.

Regarding the study as a whole: Compared with baseline intratumoral T cells, expanded TIL cultures were more clonal and less diverse (roughly 6% vs 31%).

Sequences were derived from tumor tissue, sampled at baseline. The TCR originated in a person between 30 and 80 years old with non-small cell lung cancer. The chain couples TRBV3-1 (or the pseudogene TRBV3-2) to TRBJ2-5; tentative D call: TRBD2 (7 bases). The CDR3 is CASSLGGAETQYF. The DNA for the CDR3 is TGTGCCAGCAGCTTGGGGGGGGCCGAGACCCAGTACTTC.